Listed below are T cell receptor beta chains from one sample, sequenced in a study of cytomegalovirus exposure and HLA in healthy donors. The repertoire was sequenced with immunoSEQ multiplex PCR; TCRdb's copy has only in-frame clones and lacks some. The sample lists fewer than 200,000 clones, approximately 80% seen once, with around 0.8% in the top ten. The sample taken for sequencing was PBMCs. Every receptor here comes from a young woman in good health and CMV-seronegative. The CDR3 runs from the conserved cysteine through the conserved F or W. A D gene is named only where the DNA matches it firmly. For some rows the clone size is stated as once, few or many, or as a class when expanded; others skip it.

d_call	v_call	clone_size	cdr3_length	j_call	cdr3_aa	cdr3_nt
NA	TRBV7-6	NA	14	TRBJ2-7	CASSALDTAYEQYF	TGTGCCAGCAGCGCTCTGGACACCGCCTACGAGCAGTACTTC
NA	TRBV28	once	14	TRBJ1-5	CASIRGSGNQPQHF	TGTGCCAGCATTAGGGGATCGGGCAATCAGCCCCAGCATTTT
TRBD2	TRBV7-2	once	14	TRBJ2-3	CASSPRTSGRSQYF	TGTGCCAGCAGCCCTAGGACTAGCGGGAGGTCGCAGTATTTT
TRBD2	TRBV28	NA	13	TRBJ2-1	CASSKPGLEEQFF	TGTGCCAGCAGTAAACCGGGACTAGAAGAGCAGTTCTTC
NA	TRBV6-1	NA	14	TRBJ2-1	CASSESAGQNEQFF	TGTGCCAGCAGTGAATCAGCGGGCCAAAATGAGCAGTTCTTC
TRBD1	TRBV18	NA	15	TRBJ1-2	CASSPQTGYNYGYTF	TGTGCCAGCTCACCACAGACAGGGTATAACTATGGCTACACCTTC
NA	TRBV6-1	few	15	TRBJ2-5	CASSEPAGAGETQYF	TGTGCCAGCAGTGAACCTGCAGGGGCGGGTGAGACCCAGTACTTC
TRBD2	TRBV15	NA	16	TRBJ2-1	CATSEGLAAFEGEQFF	TGTGCCACCAGCGAAGGACTAGCCGCCTTCGAAGGGGAGCAGTTCTTC
TRBD2	TRBV9	NA	16	TRBJ2-3	CASSGQGLAATDTQYF	TGTGCCAGCAGCGGACAAGGACTAGCGGCCACAGATACGCAGTATTTT
TRBD2	TRBV19	NA	15	TRBJ2-4	CASSLSEAGLNIQYF	TGTGCCAGTAGTCTTTCCGAAGCGGGGTTAAACATTCAGTACTTC
NA	TRBV27	NA	15	TRBJ1-1	CASSLLRGADTEAFF	TGTGCCAGCAGTTTACTCAGGGGCGCTGACACTGAAGCTTTCTTT
TRBD2	TRBV6-5	NA	15	TRBJ2-7	CASSKLSGRAFEQYF	TGTGCCAGCAGTAAACTTAGCGGGAGGGCCTTCGAGCAGTACTTC
NA	TRBV7-9	NA	17	TRBJ2-1	CASSHEEGGSSYNEQFF	TGTGCCAGCAGCCACGAGGAGGGCGGTAGCTCCTACAATGAGCAGTTCTTC
TRBD2	TRBV29-1	NA	11	TRBJ2-1	CSVREAGEQFF	TGCAGCGTACGGGAGGCAGGTGAGCAGTTCTTC
TRBD2	TRBV9	NA	15	TRBJ2-1	CASSPTSGRTNEQFF	TGTGCCAGCAGCCCAACTAGCGGGAGGACCAATGAGCAGTTCTTC
NA	TRBV4-1	NA	16	TRBJ1-2	CASSQEPRRTNYGYTF	TGCGCCAGCAGCCAAGAACCCCGGAGGACTAACTATGGCTACACCTTC
NA	TRBV19	once	12	TRBJ2-1	CASSLSQGEQFF	TGTGCCAGTAGTTTATCACAGGGAGAGCAGTTCTTC
NA	TRBV7-2	NA	15	TRBJ2-7	CASSLGGDASYEQYF	TGTGCCAGCAGCTTAGGGGGGGACGCATCCTACGAGCAGTACTTC
NA	TRBV10-3	NA	13	TRBJ2-3	CAITSTTSDTQYF	TGTGCCATTACCTCGACGACATCAGATACGCAGTATTTT
NA	TRBV10-3	NA	12	TRBJ1-1	CASGSRDTEAFF	TGTGCCAGCGGGAGTCGGGACACTGAAGCTTTCTTT
TRBD1	TRBV27	NA	14	TRBJ1-2	CASRLGQGDYGYTF	TGTGCCAGCAGATTAGGACAGGGAGACTATGGCTACACCTTC
NA	TRBV6-4	once	13	TRBJ2-3	CASSAGTGDTQYF	TGTGCCAGCAGTGCAGGTACCGGAGATACGCAGTATTTT
NA	TRBV9	NA	12	TRBJ2-5	CASSPNRETQYF	TGTGCCAGCAGTCCGAACCGGGAGACCCAGTACTTC
NA	TRBV27	NA	15	TRBJ2-5	CASSLTVGVWETQYF	TGTGCCAGCAGTTTAACTGTGGGAGTGTGGGAGACCCAGTACTTC
NA	TRBV11-2	NA	16	TRBJ2-4	CASSLPRGGAKNIQYF	TGTGCCAGCAGCCTCCCGAGGGGGGGGGCCAAAAACATTCAGTACTTC
TRBD2	TRBV28	NA	15	TRBJ2-1	CASSLRLAGVHEQFF	TGTGCCAGCAGTTTAAGACTAGCGGGAGTCCATGAGCAGTTCTTC
NA	TRBV13	NA	17	TRBJ1-1	CATSLREGLFGNTEAFF	TGTGCCACCTCCCTCAGGGAAGGGCTTTTCGGGAACACTGAAGCTTTCTTT
NA	TRBV28	few	15	TRBJ2-4	CASSSFILAKNIQYF	TGTGCCAGCAGCTCCTTTATTCTAGCCAAAAACATTCAGTACTTC
TRBD1	TRBV2	NA	16	TRBJ1-3	CASSELTGSAGNTIYF	TGTGCCAGCAGTGAATTGACAGGGAGTGCGGGAAACACCATATATTTT
TRBD2	TRBV19	NA	16	TRBJ2-1	CASSILAGSSYNEQFF	TGTGCCAGTAGTATACTAGCGGGCAGCTCCTACAATGAGCAGTTCTTC
NA	TRBV11-2	NA	14	TRBJ1-2	CASSSAGINYGYTF	TGTGCCAGCAGCTCCGCAGGGATCAACTATGGCTACACCTTC
TRBD1	TRBV6-1	NA	14	TRBJ2-3	CASSPRSGGSTQYF	TGTGCCAGCAGTCCTCGCTCAGGGGGCAGTACGCAGTATTTT
TRBD2	TRBV6-1	many	17	TRBJ2-5	CASSDKGAGGGWETQYF	TGTGCCAGCAGTGATAAGGGAGCGGGAGGGGGTTGGGAGACCCAGTACTTC
NA	TRBV30	NA	14	TRBJ1-3	CAWSVGSSGNTIYF	TGTGCCTGGAGTGTAGGGAGCTCTGGAAACACCATATATTTT
NA	TRBV5-1	NA	13	TRBJ2-5	CASSPQGAETQYF	TGCGCCAGCAGCCCACAGGGAGCGGAGACCCAGTACTTC
TRBD2	TRBV9	NA	15	TRBJ2-3	CASSATSGLTDTQYF	TGTGCCAGCAGCGCGACTAGCGGGCTGACAGATACGCAGTATTTT
NA	TRBV6-6	once	12	TRBJ1-5	CASSYKEDPQHF	TGTGCCAGCAGTTATAAGGAGGACCCCCAGCATTTT
TRBD2	TRBV9	NA	15	TRBJ2-1	CASSVTSGMGNEQFF	TGTGCCAGCAGCGTTACTAGCGGGATGGGTAATGAGCAGTTCTTC
TRBD1	TRBV28	NA	14	TRBJ2-1	CASSLPGQYNEQFF	TGTGCCAGCAGCCTTCCGGGACAGTACAATGAGCAGTTCTTC
NA	TRBV5-1	NA	14	TRBJ1-2	CASSLARQDYGYTF	TGCGCCAGCAGCTTGGCCCGGCAGGACTATGGCTACACCTTC
NA	TRBV6-1	NA	14	TRBJ1-4	CASSVRGASEKLFF	TGTGCCAGCAGTGTTAGGGGCGCTTCTGAAAAACTGTTTTTT
NA	TRBV28	NA	13	TRBJ1-1	CASTRTANTEAFF	TGTGCCAGCACCCGGACAGCGAACACTGAAGCTTTCTTT
TRBD1	TRBV5-5	NA	15	TRBJ1-1	CASGRQGAGNTEAFF	TGTGCCAGCGGCAGACAGGGGGCCGGAAACACTGAAGCTTTCTTT
TRBD2	TRBV5-1	NA	15	TRBJ2-1	CASSLQTSGLYEQFF	TGCGCCAGCAGCCTACAAACTAGCGGGCTCTATGAGCAGTTCTTC
NA	TRBV19	NA	13	TRBJ1-2	CASHLGVDYGYTF	TGTGCCAGCCATCTCGGGGTAGACTATGGCTACACCTTC
TRBD2	TRBV6-1	NA	15	TRBJ2-1	CASSESLAGYYEQFF	TGTGCCAGCAGTGAATCGCTAGCGGGATACTATGAGCAGTTCTTC
TRBD1	TRBV5-1	NA	16	TRBJ1-1	CASSLQRDRVGTEAFF	TGCGCCAGCAGCCTCCAACGGGACAGGGTGGGCACTGAAGCTTTCTTT